These T cell receptor beta chains were read from a single sample in a study of early T cells in non-severe SARS-CoV-2 infection. TCRdb used MiXCR to reprocess the 5' RACE reads, holding one entry per CDR3 protein. This table has over 55,000 distinct CDR3 sequences, 10% to 15% appearing once. The sequenced sample consisted of whole blood. These receptors originate from an adult who was a healthcare worker with PCR-confirmed SARS-CoV-2 infection or an uninfected control (not recorded which). CDR3s include the opening cysteine and the closing phenylalanine or tryptophan. A D gene is named only where the DNA matches it firmly. Expanded clones get a size class; other rows say once, few or many, or leave the size out.

TRBJ2-1	NA	many	TRBV7-6	CASSPRGGTYNEQFF	TGTGCCAGCAGCCCCCGTGGGGGTACCTACAATGAGCAGTTCTTC
TRBJ2-1	NA	many	TRBV10-3	CAIAVGGTTYNEQFF	TGTGCCATCGCGGTAGGGGGAACTACCTACAATGAGCAGTTCTTC
TRBJ2-3	TRBD2	many	TRBV7-9	CASSFVAGGTDTQYF	TGTGCCAGCAGCTTCGTAGCGGGAGGAACAGATACGCAGTATTTT
TRBJ1-6	NA	few	TRBV3-1	CASSPLMTPYNSPLHF	TGTGCCAGCAGCCCCCTGATGACGCCCTATAATTCACCCCTCCACTTT
TRBJ2-5	NA	NA	TRBV12-3/TRBV12-4	CASTSGALGGTQYF	TGTGCCAGCACCTCAGGGGCATTAGGGGGGACCCAGTACTTC
TRBJ2-7	NA	NA	TRBV6-2/TRBV6-3	CAGSYYREQYF	TGTGCCGGCAGTTACTACAGGGAGCAGTACTTC
TRBJ2-7	NA	few	TRBV18	CASSSPTGPVYEQYF	TGTGCCAGCTCATCGCCTACGGGACCAGTCTACGAGCAGTACTTC
TRBJ2-1	TRBD2	many	TRBV11-3	CASSPLTGTSGRGSEQFF	TGTGCCAGCAGCCCCCTAACCGGGACTAGCGGGAGAGGCAGTGAGCAGTTCTTC
TRBJ1-1	TRBD1	many	TRBV7-3	CASSLRQGAVEAFF	TGTGCCAGCAGCTTAAGACAGGGGGCCGTTGAAGCTTTCTTT
TRBJ1-1	NA	NA	TRBV20-1	CSAREETFSEAFF	TGCAGTGCTAGAGAAGAAACGTTCTCCGAAGCTTTCTTT
TRBJ1-2	TRBD1	NA	TRBV2	CASSKTGDYGYTF	TGTGCCAGCAGTAAGACAGGGGACTATGGCTACACCTTC
TRBJ2-7	TRBD1	many	TRBV5-5	CASSLVGTGVHEQYF	TGTGCCAGCAGCTTGGTAGGGACAGGGGTCCACGAGCAGTACTTC
TRBJ1-4	TRBD1	many	TRBV6-6	CASQDRETEKLFF	TGTGCCAGCCAGGACAGGGAAACTGAAAAACTGTTTTTT
TRBJ2-1	NA	many	TRBV6-6	CASSGTGNEQFF	TGTGCCAGCAGTGGCACGGGGAATGAGCAGTTCTTC
TRBJ2-5	TRBD1	many	TRBV28	CASSPDRVQETQYF	TGTGCCAGCAGTCCGGACAGGGTCCAAGAGACCCAGTACTTC
TRBJ1-5	TRBD1	many	TRBV7-2	CASSRDDREGQPQHF	TGTGCCAGCAGCAGAGACGACAGGGAAGGTCAGCCCCAGCATTTT
TRBJ1-2	NA	many	TRBV5-4	CASSLPWAYGYTF	TGTGCCAGCAGCCTCCCATGGGCCTATGGCTACACCTTC
TRBJ2-7	NA	many	TRBV6-1	CASMDESEGTYEQYF	TGTGCCAGCATGGACGAATCGGAGGGAACCTACGAGCAGTACTTC
TRBJ2-7	NA	many	TRBV29-1	CSVEAAVGEQYF	TGCAGCGTTGAGGCGGCCGTCGGGGAGCAGTACTTC
TRBJ1-2	TRBD1	NA	TRBV4-1	CASSQSDRERGYTF	TGCGCCAGCAGCCAATCTGACAGGGAACGCGGCTACACCTTC
TRBJ2-1	TRBD2	NA	TRBV2	CASRRTSPNEQFF	TGTGCCAGCAGACGGACTAGCCCCAATGAGCAGTTCTTC
TRBJ1-2	NA	NA	TRBV7-9	CASSSTKNYGYTF	TGTGCCAGCAGCTCTACTAAAAACTATGGCTACACCTTC
TRBJ1-1	TRBD1	NA	TRBV28	CATTDGQGILNTEAFF	TGTGCCACCACCGACGGACAGGGGATATTGAACACTGAAGCTTTCTTT
TRBJ1-1	NA	many	TRBV29-1	CSVQGVTEAFF	TGCAGCGTTCAAGGGGTAACTGAAGCTTTCTTT
TRBJ2-7	TRBD2	many	TRBV11-2	CASNPGLGGEQYF	TGTGCCAGCAACCCCGGACTAGGTGGGGAGCAGTACTTC
TRBJ1-1	TRBD1	NA	TRBV11-2	CASSRGQGNTEAFF	TGTGCCAGCAGCCGGGGACAGGGGAATACTGAAGCTTTCTTT
TRBJ2-3	NA	few	TRBV20-1	CSATRRGPGTLTDTQYF	TGCAGTGCTACACGAAGGGGACCCGGGACTCTCACAGATACGCAGTATTTT
TRBJ2-2	NA	medium-sized	TRBV7-9	CASNPGELFF	TGTGCCAGCAACCCCGGGGAGCTGTTTTTT
TRBJ2-7	NA	many	TRBV27	CASSFVARVYEQYF	TGTGCCAGCAGTTTTGTTGCCAGGGTCTACGAGCAGTACTTC
TRBJ1-1	NA	many	TRBV6-6	CASSLKESTEAFF	TGTGCCAGCAGCCTTAAAGAGTCCACTGAAGCTTTCTTT
TRBJ2-5	TRBD2	many	TRBV11-2	CASSLLGTNQETQYF	TGTGCCAGCAGCTTGCTCGGGACTAACCAAGAGACCCAGTACTTC
TRBJ2-2	TRBD1	many	TRBV20-1	CSARGQGANTGELFF	TGCAGTGCTAGGGGACAGGGGGCGAACACCGGGGAGCTGTTTTTT
TRBJ2-1	TRBD2	many	TRBV7-6	CASSLVPSGNNEQFF	TGTGCCAGCAGCTTAGTCCCTAGCGGCAACAATGAGCAGTTCTTC